The 5 T cell receptor beta chains below all came from one sample that was sequenced in a study of T cells in Graves' hyperthyroidism and ophthalmopathy. The source material, RNA transcripts, was used to amplify TCR beta CDR3 regions. Initially, a first-round RT-PCR of the TCR CDR3 employed the HTBI primer set. In TCRdb, the multiplex PCR reads were re-called with MiXCR into one record per CDR3 protein. This table holds around 270,000 distinct CDR3 sequences, approximately 18% found once. Sequences were obtained from blood. The receptor set was obtained from a middle-aged man with Graves' ophthalmopathy.

The rearrangement uses TRBV4-1 and TRBJ2-1, with unresolved D. From germline, CDR1 is MGHRA and CDR2 YSYEKL. V shed 2 bases and J shed 0 bases, with 14 bases lying between them. CDR3 length equals 17 residues. In DNA, the CDR3 is TGCGCCAGCAGCCAATTGGTGCGGCAGAGCTCCTACAATGAGCAGTTCTTC. It specifies CASSQLVRQSSYNEQFF.

This clonotype was found a few times. The genes are TRBV20-1 and TRBJ1-3, with D perhaps matching TRBD1 (6 bases). The CDR3 runs to 15 residues. The germline V gene encodes CDR1 DFQATT and CDR2 SNEGSKA (reference sequence). Trimming removed 1 base at V and 2 bases at J, with 12 bases between. In DNA, the CDR3 is TGCAGTGCTAGAGGGGAGGGGGGACCTGGAAACACCATATATTTT. Amino acids: CSARGEGGPGNTIYF.

This clonotype was seen repeatedly, ten times or more. This chain connects TRBV5-1 to TRBJ2-1; possible D gene TRBD2, 5 bases. V was cut by 2 bases and J by 4 bases, with 7 bases left in between. The CDR3 contains 13 residues. Per the germline V gene, CDR1 is SGHRS and CDR2 is YFSETQ. The CDR3 bases are TGCGCCAGCAGCTTAGGACTTTACAATGAGCAGTTCTTC. Translating gives CASSLGLYNEQFF.

This clonotype came up many times. The chain is built from TRBV20-1 and TRBJ2-1, with 14 bases fitting TRBD2. V lost 1 base and J lost 8; bases outside the gene matches: 4. This CDR3 comprises 15 residues. Germline V gives CDR1 DFQATT, CDR2 SNEGSKA (reference sequence). This CDR3 is CSARAGLAGGHEQFF. The CDR3 DNA follows: TGCAGTGCTAGAGCCGGACTAGCGGGAGGACATGAGCAGTTCTTC.

This sequence joins TRBV6-5 and TRBJ2-5; D ambiguous. The CDR3 contains 14 residues. V lost 5 bases and J 3 bases, leaving 13 bases between the germline ends. CDR1 is MNHEY and CDR2 is SVGAGI in the germline V gene. The CDR3: CASSPTHLEETQYF. The CDR3 region has the DNA TGTGCCAGCAGTCCCACCCATCTAGAAGAGACCCAGTACTTC.